Presented here are 6 T cell receptor beta chains from one specimen sequenced in a study of shared clonotypes between healthy human individuals (dated by TCRdb to the early 2020s). Library generation was performed with the immunoSEQ multiplex PCR assay. The table was pulled from immuneACCESS by TCRdb, which kept in-frame rearrangements only. Such tables lose some clones; where checked, under half of the loss comes from unresolved V genes, and the rest has no known cause. This sample gives millions of clones in total; around nine tenths of them show up just once. The ten largest make up around 0.14% of the sample. Material for sequencing was naive CD4+ T cells sorted from blood. What this sample's cell subset or site label stands for: CD45RA+ positively selected. The receptor set was obtained from a man between 18 and 29 years old in good health.

This clone has only one observation. J is TRBJ1-4 and V is TRBV5-1; 9 nucleotides match TRBD1. This CDR3 is built from 15 residues. The germline CDR1 and CDR2 sequences are SGHRS and YFSETQ. V gave up 7 bases and J gave up 8 bases; unmatched junction bases: 12. The CDR3 here is CASGNGGQGNEKLFF. CDR3 in DNA: TGCGCCAGCGGGAATGGGGGACAGGGAAACGAAAAACTGTTTTTT.

The V call is TRBV18, the J call TRBJ1-1, with 8 bases aligning to TRBD1. Germline assignment: CDR1 KGHSH and CDR2 LQKENI. V lost 6 bases to trimming and J lost 3 bases; unmatched junction nucleotides: 9. The CDR3 is 15 residues long. The CDR3 DNA sequence: TGTGCCAGCTCCCGTCTTACAGGGGGAGACACTGAAGCTTTCTTT. Translating gives CASSRLTGGDTEAFF.

Details on this clone: Other nucleotide sequences from this sample produce the same CDR3. The chain is built from TRBV5-1 and TRBJ2-7; TRBD1 is a possible D gene (5 bases). Looked up from germline, CDR1 is SGHRS and CDR2 is YFSETQ. V was clipped by 1 base and J by 6 bases, with 8 bases between them. CDR3 length: 12 residues. The CDR3 protein is CASSLQGGEQYF. Written as DNA, the CDR3 is TGCGCCAGCAGCTTGCAGGGTGGCGAGCAGTACTTC.

The chain recombines TRBV2 with TRBJ2-1; D might be TRBD1 or TRBD2, each matching 5 bases. This CDR3 region has 15 residues. Trimming shortened V by 2 bases and J by 2 bases, and 10 bases separated the two germline ends. Germline V CDR1 and CDR2: SNHLY, FYNNEI. The CDR3 DNA reads TGTGCCAGCAGTGAACGTGAGGGGACCTACAATGAGCAGTTCTTC. It encodes CASSEREGTYNEQFF.

The CDR3 sequence: CASSPRTVRSPLHF. CDR3 in DNA: TGTGCCAGCAGCCCTCGGACAGTTCGGTCACCCCTCCACTTT. The V and J genes are TRBV7-2 and TRBJ1-6; TRBD1 might be the D (6 bases). The V gene's germline CDR1 is SGHTA and CDR2 FQGNSA. Deletions cut 5 bases from V and 10 bases from J, with 15 bases between. The CDR3 spans 14 residues.

The chain joins TRBV27 to TRBJ2-1; 12 bases line up with TRBD2. The J segment lost 7 bases and the V segment lost 6 bases, leaving 7 bases of the junction unmatched. The CDR3 consists of 15 residues. Germline-derived CDR1 and CDR2 are MNHEY and SMNVEV (reference sequence). The DNA of the CDR3 is TGTGCCAGCAGCTCATCTAGCGGGAGGGCGAATGAGCAGTTCTTC. It translates to CASSSSSGRANEQFF.